Sequencing of this T cell receptor (beta chain) was carried out in a study of T cell repertoires in cytomegalovirus infection. The overall study: CMV epitopes, recently identified HLA-C-restricted and well-studied HLA-B-restricted, were used. Public TCR beta signatures marked donors with CMV infection and the matching HLA. General observations from the study: The cumulative frequency of public TCR beta families distinguished individuals who carried CMV together with the relevant HLA. Ex vivo responses were dominated by HLA-C-restricted CMV-specific TCR beta clonotypes.

TCRdb ran MiXCR on the reads and lists one entry per CDR3 protein. This table holds some 920,000 distinct CDR3 sequences, approximately 30% found once. Note on this clonotype: Its antigen is not identified.

V lost 3 bases and J 6 bases, leaving 7 bases between the germline ends. This CDR3 contains 12 residues. The germline CDR1 and CDR2 sequences are MDHEN and SYDVKM. The source was cultured CD8+ T cells from PBMCs, collected from culture after CMV antigen stimulation. The sequence was collected from a human donor in good health (CMV status not recorded). Some clones in this sample may be carry-over from other donors' samples. The rearrangement joins TRBV28 to TRBJ2-3, with unresolved D. In nucleotides, the CDR3 is TGTGCCAGCAGTTTTTGGGGTGATACGCAGTATTTT. Translating it yields CASSFWGDTQYF. The full variable domain, in which reference TRBV28 and TRBJ2-3 provide the parts outside the CDR3, is DVKVTQSSRYLVKRTGEKVFLECVQDMDHENMFWYRQDPGLGLRLIYFSYDVKMKEKGDIPEGYSVSREKKERFSLILESASTNQTSMYLCASSFWGDTQYFGPGTRLTVL.